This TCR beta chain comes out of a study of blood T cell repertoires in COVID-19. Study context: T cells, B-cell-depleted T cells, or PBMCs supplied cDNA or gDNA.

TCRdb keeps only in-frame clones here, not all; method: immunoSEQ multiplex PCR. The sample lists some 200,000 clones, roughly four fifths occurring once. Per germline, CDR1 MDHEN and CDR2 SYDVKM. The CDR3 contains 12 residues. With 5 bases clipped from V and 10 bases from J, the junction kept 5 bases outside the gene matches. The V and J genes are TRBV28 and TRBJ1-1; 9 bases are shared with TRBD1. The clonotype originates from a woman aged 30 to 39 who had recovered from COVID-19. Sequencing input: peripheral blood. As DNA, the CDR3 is TGTGCCAGCAGTCCGCGACAGGGGGGAGCTTTCTTT. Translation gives CASSPRQGGAFF. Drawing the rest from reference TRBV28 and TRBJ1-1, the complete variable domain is DVKVTQSSRYLVKRTGEKVFLECVQDMDHENMFWYRQDPGLGLRLIYFSYDVKMKEKGDIPEGYSVSREKKERFSLILESASTNQTSMYLCASSPRQGGAFFGQGTRLTVV.